These 7 T cell receptor beta chains originate from one sample sequenced in a study of blood T cell repertoires in COVID-19. TCRdb's table, derived via immunoSEQ multiplex PCR, lists solely in-frame clones and lacks some. The table includes tens of thousands of clones, roughly 80% detected once. The source material was peripheral blood. The receptors were sampled from a woman aged 60-75 years with acute or convalescent COVID-19.

This clone appeared once. This chain connects TRBV6-1 to TRBJ2-3, with TRBD1 as a possible D gene (6 bases). The ends were cut back, 2 bases at V and 2 bases at J, with 11 bases in the middle. The germline gives CDR1 MNHNS, CDR2 SASEGT. The CDR3 runs to 15 residues. CDR3 protein: CASSEWGQVTDTQYF. The CDR3 DNA reads as TGTGCCAGCAGTGAATGGGGGCAAGTCACAGATACGCAGTATTTT.

The chain carries TRBV5-4 and TRBJ1-6, with TRBD1 matching over 7 bases. Germline V CDR1 and CDR2: SGHNT, YYREEE (reference sequence). Trimming at V came to 4 bases and at J to 9 bases, leaving 10 bases not matched to a gene. This CDR3 spans 15 amino acids. The CDR3 nucleotides read TGTGCCAGCAGCACAACGACAGGGAGGCCTTCACCCCTCCACTTT. As protein: CASSTTTGRPSPLHF.

This clone was seen a single time. In DNA, the CDR3 is TGTGCCAGCAGGGCGACAGACCTTGCAACTAATGAAAAACTGTTTTTT. This encodes CASRATDLATNEKLFF. The chain combines TRBV28 with TRBJ1-4, with TRBD1 as a possible D gene (5 bases). Germline values: CDR1 MDHEN, CDR2 SYDVKM. The V gene lost 6 bases and the J gene lost 0 bases, with 14 bases spanning the gap. This CDR3 has 16 residues.

The chain couples TRBV6-6 to TRBJ2-7, with D perhaps matching TRBD1 (5 bases). CDR1 is MNHNY, CDR2 SVGAGI, per germline (reference sequence). There are 14 residues in the CDR3. V was shortened by 0 bases and J by 6 bases, with 12 bases between the two germline ends. The CDR3, as DNA: TGTGCCAGCAGTTACTCGAAAGGGGTTGGCGAGCAGTACTTC. Its translation: CASSYSKGVGEQYF.

The chain combines TRBV18 with TRBJ1-2; 7 nucleotides align to TRBD1. CDR3 size: 15 residues. The V and J ends lost 0 bases and 8 bases, in that order; junction bases with no gene match: 9. Germline CDR1 and CDR2: KGHSH and LQKENI. The CDR3 loop reads CASSPPSDRVGGYTF. For the CDR3, the DNA is TGTGCCAGCTCACCACCCTCCGACAGGGTCGGGGGCTACACCTTC.

The V and J genes are TRBV28 and TRBJ1-5, with D possibly being TRBD1 (5 bases). Germline lookup yields CDR1 MDHEN and CDR2 SYDVKM. The V and J ends lost 6 bases and 0 bases respectively, with 12 bases between them. The CDR3 runs to 15 residues. CDR3 in DNA: TGTGCCAGCAGACCAGGGAACCCTAGCAATCAGCCCCAGCATTTT. Protein product: CASRPGNPSNQPQHF.

The chain combines TRBV5-8 with TRBJ2-7; the D is unclear. V was trimmed by 4 bases and J by 0 bases, leaving 11 bases between them. The CDR3 spans 14 residues. Germline CDR1 reads SGHTS; CDR2 reads YDEGEE. The CDR3 region has the DNA TGTGCCAGCAGCCGTGGTGGAGCCTCCTACGAGCAGTACTTC. It specifies CASSRGGASYEQYF.